This entry lists 22 T cell receptor beta chains sequenced from one sample in a study of blood T cell repertoires in COVID-19 (dated by TCRdb to the early 2020s). The library came from the immunoSEQ multiplex PCR assay. The table comes from immuneACCESS by way of TCRdb, which keeps in-frame sequences with V and J called. Part of the clones is missing from these tables; in studies checked, under half for an unresolved V gene and the rest for unknown reasons. Here the sample has a few hundred thousand clones; 88% occur a single time. The ten largest clones represent 9.4% of the sample. Sequenced material: peripheral blood. These receptors were obtained from a man between 18 and 29 years old with active or convalescent COVID-19.

This chain uses TRBV6-2 or TRBV6-3 with TRBJ2-3, with TRBD2 matching 8 bases. Looked up from germline, CDR1 is MNHEY and CDR2 is SVGEGT. The CDR3 is 14 amino acids. The V and J ends lost 2 bases and 5 bases, in that order; junction bases with no gene match: 3. In DNA form, the CDR3 reads TGTGCCAGCAGTTACCAGCGGGGGATAGATACGCAGTATTTT. This codes for CASSYQRGIDTQYF.

This clone has only one observation. The CDR3 DNA follows: TGTGCCAGCAGCTCCGTGGGTCAGGGGAGAACCGGGGAGCTGTTTTTT. It specifies CASSSVGQGRTGELFF. This rearrangement joins TRBV11-2 to TRBJ2-2; D is possibly TRBD1 (6 bases). This CDR3 is 16 amino acids long. Germline V CDR1 and CDR2: SGHAT, FQNNGV. V lost 4 bases to trimming and J lost 5 bases, with 17 bases between them.

The genes are TRBV9 and TRBJ1-4, with D perhaps TRBD1 (5 bases). Germline V lookup: CDR1 SGDLS, CDR2 YYNGEE. CDR3 length: 12 residues. Trimming removed 3 bases at V and 10 bases at J, with 10 bases between. This CDR3 is CASSADTGKLFF. DNA of the CDR3: TGTGCCAGCAGCGCCGACACAGGAAAACTGTTTTTT. Full variable domain (remainder filled in from reference TRBV9 and TRBJ1-4): DSGVTQTPKHLITATGQRVTLRCSPRSGDLSVYWYQQSLDQGLQFLIQYYNGEERAKGNILERFSAQQFPDLHSELNLSSLELGDSALYFCASSADTGKLFFGSGTQLSVL.

The V call is TRBV7-9, the J call TRBJ2-7; 8 nucleotides align to TRBD1. V lost 5 bases, J lost 2 bases, and 8 bases stayed unmatched. The CDR3 length is 15 residues. Per the germline V gene, CDR1 is SEHNR and CDR2 is FQNEAQ (reference sequence). In DNA, the CDR3 is TGTGCCAGCAGCCTTTCCCCGGGACAGGCCTACGAGCAGTACTTC. It translates to CASSLSPGQAYEQYF.

The chain recombines TRBV10-3 with TRBJ2-5; weak D call: TRBD1 (7 bases). Germline CDR1 reads ENHRY; CDR2 reads SYGVKD. The CDR3 length is 14 residues. Trimming removed 2 bases from V and 7 bases from J, with 14 bases in between. CDR3 DNA sequence: TGTGCCATCAGTGAGGGGGGGACAGTAGGGACCCAGTACTTC. As protein: CAISEGGTVGTQYF.

This sequence joins TRBV25-1 and TRBJ1-5; D may be TRBD1 (6 bases). CDR3 size: 15 residues. The V and J ends lost 3 bases and 8 bases respectively, with 17 bases between them. The germline CDR1 and CDR2 sequences are MGHDK and SYGVNS. DNA of the CDR3: TGTGCCAGCAGTGAGGGTACAAGGGGGAGGGAGCCCCAGCATTTT. This gives the protein CASSEGTRGREPQHF.

This chain links TRBV11-2 with TRBJ1-3; 11 bases fit TRBD1. Per germline, CDR1 SGHAT and CDR2 FQNNGV. The trim removed 2 bases at V and 0 bases at J, leaving 9 bases unmatched. The CDR3 has 19 residues. In nucleotides, the CDR3 is TGTGCCAGCAGCTTATATATGGGACAGGGGGTTTACTCTGGAAACACCATATATTTT. This gives the protein CASSLYMGQGVYSGNTIYF.

The chain links TRBV5-4 to TRBJ2-3, with D maybe TRBD2 (5 bases). CDR3 length: 12 residues. Germline CDR1 SGHNT, CDR2 YYREEE (reference sequence). V dropped 1 base and J dropped 6 bases, with 6 bases sitting between them. The CDR3 region is CASSLRGDTQYF. DNA of the CDR3: TGTGCCAGCAGCTTGCGAGGGGATACGCAGTATTTT.

The rearrangement links TRBV7-2 to TRBJ2-5; D unresolved. V was pared by 3 bases and J by 7 bases, with 15 bases between. From germline, CDR1 is SGHTA and CDR2 FQGNSA. CDR3 size: 14 residues. The CDR3 is CASSFAELTGTQYF. DNA for the CDR3: TGTGCCAGCAGCTTTGCGGAGCTAACGGGGACCCAGTACTTC.

The chain uses TRBV4-2 and TRBJ1-2, with TRBD1 identical over 9 bases. The CDR3 is made up of 13 amino acids. Germline V CDR1 and CDR2: LGHNA, YNFKEQ. After removal of 5 bases from V and 8 bases from J, the junction contained 6 bases not matched to a gene. The CDR3 DNA sequence: TGTGCCAGCAGCGGCCGGGACAGGGTAGGCTACACCTTC. This translates into CASSGRDRVGYTF.

V usage is TRBV12-5 and J usage is TRBJ2-1; 11 nucleotides line up with TRBD1. The length of the CDR3 is 15 residues. The germline gives CDR1 LGHNT, CDR2 FRNRAP. With 7 bases clipped from V and 4 bases from J, the junction kept 6 bases outside the gene matches. The CDR3 coding sequence is TGTGCTAGTGCAGACGGGACAGGGGGTTACAATGAGCAGTTCTTC. Its protein product is CASADGTGGYNEQFF.

This clone has only a few counts. This chain connects TRBV5-5 to TRBJ1-1; 7 bases match TRBD1. V was pared by 4 bases and J by 11 bases, with 8 bases of the junction left unmatched. There are 12 residues in the CDR3. In germline, CDR1 is SGHKS, CDR2 YYEKEE (reference sequence). The CDR3 loop reads CASSHDRALAFF. In DNA, the CDR3 is TGTGCCAGCAGCCACGACAGGGCGTTGGCTTTCTTT.

V gene TRBV7-9 combines with J gene TRBJ1-4, with 10 nucleotides matching TRBD1. CDR1 and CDR2 (germline): SEHNR, FQNEAQ (reference sequence). The CDR3 extends over 15 amino acids. V lost 5 bases to trimming and J lost 6 bases; unmatched junction nucleotides: 6. The CDR3 sequence is CASSRLTGGDEKLFF. CDR3 DNA sequence: TGTGCCAGCAGCCGACTGACAGGGGGCGATGAAAAACTGTTTTTT.

V usage is TRBV7-2 and J usage is TRBJ2-2; D may be TRBD2 (5 bases). Trimming pared 5 bases from V and 7 bases from J, leaving 17 bases between. Germline CDR1 is SGHTA and CDR2 is FQGNSA. The CDR3 loop spans 15 amino acids. The CDR3 region has the DNA TGTGCCAGCAGCCCCGGATATTGGGCGGGCGGGGAGCTGTTTTTT. It translates to CASSPGYWAGGELFF.

This clone was recorded once. The chain has TRBV19 and TRBJ1-4, with D unclear. CDR3 length: 15 amino acids. V was clipped by 5 bases and J by 6 bases, with 16 bases between them. The germline gives CDR1 LNHDA, CDR2 SQIVND (reference sequence). Here the CDR3 reads CASSPTDQRDEKLFF. CDR3 coding DNA: TGTGCCAGTAGTCCTACCGACCAACGGGATGAAAAACTGTTTTTT.

The rearrangement uses TRBV18 and TRBJ1-6; D might be TRBD1 (6 bases). Looked up from germline, CDR1 is KGHSH and CDR2 is LQKENI. The CDR3 consists of 12 residues. V was clipped by 3 bases and J by 10 bases, with 7 bases between them. CDR3 DNA sequence: TGTGCCAGCTCACCCGGACAGTCACCCCTCCACTTT. Translation gives CASSPGQSPLHF.

The rearrangement uses TRBV20-1 and TRBJ1-5; D call uncertain. CDR1 is DFQATT, CDR2 SNEGSKA, per germline (reference sequence). V was clipped by 3 bases and J by 1 base, with 13 bases between them. This CDR3 has 15 amino acids. CDR3 DNA sequence: TGCAGTGCTAGTCACGGGATTACGAGCAATCAGCCCCAGCATTTT. Translation gives CSASHGITSNQPQHF.

This chain connects TRBV5-6 to TRBJ2-2; weak D call: TRBD1 (5 bases). The CDR3 spans 12 residues. Trimming stripped 7 bases from V and 6 bases from J, with 10 bases between. The germline CDR1 and CDR2 sequences are SGHDT and YYEEEE. In DNA form, the CDR3 reads TGTGCCAGCGACCCAGGGTCCGGGGAGCTGTTTTTT. Protein: CASDPGSGELFF.

The chain recombines TRBV19 with TRBJ1-2; no definite D call. The CDR3 is 13 residues long. Germline loops: CDR1 LNHDA, CDR2 SQIVND (reference sequence). Trimming pared 6 bases from V and 5 bases from J, leaving 13 bases between. The CDR3 protein is CASRWAIGYGYTF. CDR3 coding DNA: TGTGCCAGTAGGTGGGCCATTGGATATGGCTACACCTTC.

This clone came up once. V gene TRBV15 combines with J gene TRBJ2-5; 7 bases agree with TRBD2. The germline V gene has CDR1 LNHNV and CDR2 YYDKDF (reference sequence). Germline trimming cut 4 bases from V and 4 bases from J; bases unmatched to any gene: 9. CDR3 length: 15 residues. CDR3 DNA sequence: TGTGCCACCAGCAACTACATGGCGGGGGTAGAGACCCAGTACTTC. Translated, it gives CATSNYMAGVETQYF.

The chain has TRBV5-8 and TRBJ2-1, with 10 nucleotides matching TRBD2. In germline, CDR1 is SGHTS, CDR2 YDEGEE. The CDR3 length is 19 residues. The V gene end was trimmed by 2 bases and the J gene end by 0 bases; junction bases not matched to a gene: 11. This chain's CDR3 is CASSLPDLSGGSSYNEQFF. In DNA, the CDR3 is TGTGCCAGCAGCTTACCGGATCTTAGCGGGGGGAGCTCCTACAATGAGCAGTTCTTC.

The chain uses TRBV7-8 and TRBJ2-7, with D perhaps matching TRBD2 (6 bases). The ends were cut back, 5 bases at V and 7 bases at J, with 9 bases in the middle. This CDR3 has 11 residues. Germline V CDR1 and CDR2: SGHVS, FQNEAQ. In nucleotides, the CDR3 is TGTGCCAGCAGCCCCGGGGGAGAGCAGTACTTC. It is translated as CASSPGGEQYF.